One sample yielded the 13 T cell receptor beta chains listed below, sequenced in a study of T cells in Graves' hyperthyroidism and ophthalmopathy. Template material for amplifying TCR beta CDR3 regions consisted of RNA transcripts. First-round RT-PCR of the TCR CDR3 relied on the HTBI primer set. TCRdb redid the calling of the multiplex PCR reads with MiXCR, one entry per CDR3 protein. The data hold 700,000 or so distinct CDR3 sequences, with over 15% observed a single time. The source material was blood. The source is a man younger than 35 with Graves' hyperthyroidism.

This clonotype was seen once. Its ends do not fully match the called genes, so a read error is possible. The rearrangement links TRBV28 to TRBJ2-1, with 8 bases matching TRBD1. From germline, CDR1 is MDHEN and CDR2 SYDVKM. This CDR3 spans 14 amino acids. CDR3 region: CANSLTGVANEQLF. CDR3 DNA sequence: TGTGCCAACAGTTTGACAGGGGTGGCCAATGAGCAGCTCTTC. The full variable domain, in which reference TRBV28 and TRBJ2-1 provide the parts outside the CDR3, is DVKVTQSSRYLVKRTGEKVFLECVQDMDHENMFWYRQDPGLGLRLIYFSYDVKMKEKGDIPEGYSVSREKKERFSLILESASTNQTSMYLCANSLTGVANEQLFGPGTRLTVL.

This clonotype was recorded at least ten times. The chain couples TRBV27 to TRBJ1-1; D is uncertain. The CDR3 is 15 amino acids. Germline CDR1 reads MNHEY; CDR2 reads SMNVEV (reference sequence). V lost 3 bases, J lost 4 bases, and 15 bases lay in between. In nucleotides, the CDR3 is TGTGCCAGCAGTTTGTACCCTGGGCGCGGCACTGAAGCTTTCTTT. Protein: CASSLYPGRGTEAFF.

V usage is TRBV29-1 and J usage is TRBJ1-1; D might be TRBD1 (5 bases). Germline V CDR1 and CDR2: SQVTM, ANQGSEA. V gave up 4 bases and J gave up 8 bases, with 23 bases separating them. This CDR3 has 15 residues. CDR3 region: CSVGNPNGAGGEAFF. The DNA for the CDR3 is TGCAGCGTTGGGAATCCTAACGGGGCCGGAGGGGAAGCTTTCTTT.

This clonotype came up many times. CDR3 amino acids: CASISRADEQYF. The CDR3 DNA follows: TGTGCCAGCATTTCCAGGGCAGACGAGCAGTACTTC. V gene TRBV28 combines with J gene TRBJ2-7, with D maybe TRBD1 (5 bases). The CDR3 runs to 12 residues. Trimming took 7 bases from V and 5 from J, leaving 12 bases between them. CDR1 is MDHEN, CDR2 SYDVKM, per germline. The complete variable domain, with remaining parts taken from reference TRBV28 and TRBJ2-7, reads DVKVTQSSRYLVKRTGEKVFLECVQDMDHENMFWYRQDPGLGLRLIYFSYDVKMKEKGDIPEGYSVSREKKERFSLILESASTNQTSMYLCASISRADEQYFGPGTRLTVT.

The gene calls are TRBV15 and TRBJ1-5; 9 bases match TRBD1. This CDR3 spans 15 amino acids. CDR1 and CDR2 from the germline V gene are LNHNV and YYDKDF (reference sequence). V shed 4 bases and J 4 bases; nucleotides not matched to a gene: 5. The chain's CDR3 is CATSTLGQGNQPQHF. The CDR3 DNA follows: TGTGCCACCAGCACCCTAGGACAGGGGAATCAGCCCCAGCATTTT.

This chain joins TRBV2 and TRBJ1-2; D not resolved. CDR3 length equals 13 residues. V was cut by 9 bases and J by 5 bases, with 16 bases left in between. Germline loops: CDR1 SNHLY, CDR2 FYNNEI. In nucleotides, the CDR3 is TGTGCCAGTAGTTTCTTCCCTCCGTATGGCTACACCTTC. The encoded protein is CASSFFPPYGYTF.

This clonotype was detected ten times or more. This chain uses TRBV28 with TRBJ2-7; D remains unclear. CDR1 is MDHEN, CDR2 SYDVKM, per germline. This CDR3 has 14 amino acids. V gave up 2 bases and J gave up 2 bases, with 10 bases separating them. This CDR3 is CASSLDGLTYEQYF. CDR3 coding DNA: TGTGCCAGCAGTTTAGACGGATTGACCTACGAGCAGTACTTC.

The rearrangement uses TRBV6-1 and TRBJ2-2, with 7 bases aligning to TRBD1. V trimming: 5 bases; J trimming: 1 base; junction bases outside the gene matches: 4. Germline V gene lookup returns CDR1 MNHNS and CDR2 SASEGT. The CDR3 is made up of 15 amino acids. The CDR3 DNA is TGTGCCAGCAGTACGCGGACAGGGAACACCGGGGAGCTGTTTTTT. Its protein product is CASSTRTGNTGELFF.

The chain employs TRBV20-1 and TRBJ1-4, with 7 bases lining up with TRBD1. Germline V lookup: CDR1 DFQATT, CDR2 SNEGSKA (reference sequence). The CDR3 has 16 amino acids. V gave up 0 bases and J gave up 5 bases; unmatched junction bases: 9. The CDR3 nucleotides read TGCAGTGCTAGAGACCTCCTCCGGGACAGCAATGAAAAACTGTTTTTT. This gives the protein CSARDLLRDSNEKLFF.

Only a few counts were recorded for this clonotype. V usage is TRBV20-1 and J usage is TRBJ2-7; 8 nucleotides align to TRBD2. This CDR3 contains 12 residues. V shed 3 bases and J 5 bases; nucleotides not matched to a gene: 3. Germline-derived CDR1 and CDR2 are DFQATT and SNEGSKA (reference sequence). Written as DNA, the CDR3 is TGCAGTGCTAGCGGGAGGGTGGACGAGCAGTACTTC. Protein product: CSASGRVDEQYF.

This rearrangement joins TRBV7-2 to TRBJ2-2, with TRBD2 as a possible D gene (5 bases). V was cut by 5 bases and J by 5 bases, with 12 bases left in between. The CDR3 is 14 residues long. The V gene's germline CDR1 is SGHTA and CDR2 FQGNSA. CDR3 amino acids: CASSPRGFTGELFF. CDR3 nucleotides: TGTGCCAGCAGCCCCCGGGGTTTTACCGGGGAGCTGTTTTTT.

Ten or more counts support this clonotype. The V and J genes are TRBV27 and TRBJ2-7; 10 bases are a match to TRBD1. V lost 6 bases to trimming and J lost 5 bases; unmatched junction nucleotides: 7. The CDR3 sequence is 14 residues long. Germline V lookup: CDR1 MNHEY, CDR2 SMNVEV (reference sequence). CDR3 sequence reads: CASRQDRGTHEQYF. Written as DNA, the CDR3 is TGTGCCAGCAGACAGGACAGGGGGACTCACGAGCAGTACTTC.

This clonotype was counted many times. CDR3: CASSHLLAGAYEQYF. CDR3 in DNA: TGCGCCAGCAGCCACTTACTAGCGGGAGCCTACGAGCAGTACTTC. The chain carries TRBV4-1 and TRBJ2-7, with 11 bases that match TRBD2. The junction had 3 bases not matched to a gene; V was cut back by 3 bases and J by 2 bases. The CDR3 extends over 15 amino acids. In germline, CDR1 is MGHRA, CDR2 YSYEKL.